This TCR beta chain was profiled in a study of early T cells in non-severe SARS-CoV-2 infection. This clonotype showed up many times. This CDR3 is 17 amino acids long. Between the trimmed V and J ends, which lost 7 bases and 1 base, there was a span of 20 bases. In TCRdb, the 5' RACE reads were re-called with MiXCR into one record per CDR3 protein. This table holds over 90,000 distinct CDR3 sequences, about an eighth found once. This receptor was obtained from an adult who was a healthcare worker with PCR-confirmed SARS-CoV-2 infection or an uninfected control (not recorded which). The sample was whole blood. This chain uses TRBV12-3 or TRBV12-4 with TRBJ2-1; D might be TRBD2 (6 bases). The CDR3 region has the DNA TGTGCCAGCACGCCCCTTACGCGGGACCCGTCCTACAATGAGCAGTTCTTC. Translation gives CASTPLTRDPSYNEQFF.